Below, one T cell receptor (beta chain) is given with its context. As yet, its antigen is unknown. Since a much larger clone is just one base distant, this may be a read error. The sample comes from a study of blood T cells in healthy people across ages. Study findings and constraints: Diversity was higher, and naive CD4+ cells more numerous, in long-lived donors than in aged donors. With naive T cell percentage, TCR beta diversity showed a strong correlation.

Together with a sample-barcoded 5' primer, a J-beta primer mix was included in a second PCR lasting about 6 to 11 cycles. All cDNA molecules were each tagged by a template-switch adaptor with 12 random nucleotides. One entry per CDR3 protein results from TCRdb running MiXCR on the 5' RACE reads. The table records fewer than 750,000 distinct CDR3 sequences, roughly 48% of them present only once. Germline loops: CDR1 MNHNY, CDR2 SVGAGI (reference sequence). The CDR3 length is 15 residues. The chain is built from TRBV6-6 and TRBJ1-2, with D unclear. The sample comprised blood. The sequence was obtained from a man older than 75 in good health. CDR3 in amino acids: CASSYSEGRNYGHTF. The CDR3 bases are TGTGCCAGCAGTTATTCGGAAGGGAGAAACTATGGCCACACCTTC.